This TCR beta chain was recorded in a study of OX40 agonist ivuxolimab in advanced cancers. Study details: Prior checkpoint blockade (anti-PD-1, anti-PD-L1 or anti-CTLA-4) was permitted; 40% had it.

People who had autoimmune disease history or systemic immunosuppression were excluded. This CDR3 spans 15 amino acids. Germline CDR1 SGHRS, CDR2 YFSETQ. Trimming cost V 0 bases and J 5 bases, with 12 bases left between them. Assay: immunoSEQ multiplex PCR; the TCRdb copy retains only in-frame clones and omits some. The sample has more than 65,000 clones; almost 90% are singletons. The TCR originated in an adult with an advanced solid tumor such as melanoma, head and neck, liver or kidney cancer. V gene TRBV5-1 combines with J gene TRBJ1-5; D uncertain. Specimen: CD4+ or CD8+ T cells sorted from blood, collected in a trial of the OX40 agonist ivuxolimab. The DNA for the CDR3 is TGCGCCAGCAGCTTGGGGGTTGAGAGTTATCAGCCCCAGCATTTT. This encodes CASSLGVESYQPQHF. The full variable domain, completed using reference TRBV5-1 and TRBJ1-5, is KAGVTQTPRYLIKTRGQQVTLSCSPISGHRSVSWYQQTPGQGLQFLFEYFSETQRNKGNFPGRFSGRQFSNSRSEMNVSTLELGDSALYLCASSLGVESYQPQHFGDGTRLSIL.